These 8 T cell receptor beta chains share one sample of origin, sequenced in a study of tumor and adjacent non-tumor tissue in lung cancer. TCRbeta libraries were built with three rounds of nested PCR, modified from ARM-PCR. TCRdb called the multiplex PCR reads again in MiXCR, with one record for every CDR3 protein. Of under 45,000 distinct CDR3 sequences listed, 60% are singletons. No cell sorting was done before RNA was extracted from the tissue. This non-tumor lung sample came from over 3 cm beyond the tumor edge. The specimen was distant non-tumor lung tissue. The source of these receptors is a man between 50 and 59 years old with non-small cell lung cancer.

Points on this clonotype: The CDR3 end shows no conserved phenylalanine or tryptophan, and so a read error is likely. Because the CDR3's place on the DNA is in doubt, the DNA is left out and the CDR3 is given as listed by TCRdb. The rearrangement links TRBV11-2 to TRBJ2-7; whether TRBD1, the table's D call, matches the DNA was not checked. Germline CDR1 reads SGHAT; CDR2 reads FQNNGV. The CDR3 region is 14 residues in length, termini included. CDR3: CANTTQGASYEQCL.

This clonotype appeared a few times. Just one base apart from a much larger clone, this may be a read error. V and J are TRBV10-1 and TRBJ2-3; a possible D gene is TRBD1 (6 bases). CDR3 length: 14 residues. Between the trimmed V and J ends, which lost 10 bases and 3 bases, there was a span of 17 bases. Germline V gene sequence: CDR1 WNHNN, CDR2 SYGVQD (reference sequence). The CDR3 DNA is TGCGCCAATAGTCAGGGGCTTCGGACAGATACGCAGTATTTT. Encoded protein: CANSQGLRTDTQYF.

The chain links TRBV4-2 to TRBJ2-1, with TRBD2 matching over 10 bases. V gave up 10 bases and J gave up 9 bases; unmatched junction bases: 21. The CDR3 runs to 17 residues. Per germline, CDR1 LGHNA and CDR2 YNFKEQ. The DNA for the CDR3 is TGTGCCAACAACCAAGATAGGGCTAGCGGGAGTGTCGGTGAGCAGTTCTTC. As protein: CANNQDRASGSVGEQFF.

On this clonotype itself: A single base separates this from a much larger clone, so it may be a read error. Because it lacks the conserved phenylalanine or tryptophan at the end, this CDR3 is likely a read error. The chain joins TRBV6-1 to TRBJ1-5, with TRBD1 as a possible D gene (6 bases). The CDR3 has 15 residues. V was trimmed by 6 bases and J by 4 bases, leaving 16 bases between them. The germline V gene encodes CDR1 MNHNS and CDR2 SASEGT. The CDR3 is CASRGGAAGNQPQHS. The CDR3 DNA reads as TGTGCCAGCAGGGGGGGGGCCGCGGGGAATCAGCCCCAGCATTCT.

Worth noting for this clonotype: A much larger clone sits a single nucleotide away, making a read error possible. This chain joins TRBV6-5 and TRBJ2-3, with D possibly being TRBD2 (5 bases). The germline V gene encodes CDR1 MNHEY and CDR2 SVGAGI. The CDR3 consists of 15 residues. The V end was cut by 8 bases, the J end by 0 bases, with 15 bases between. In nucleotides, the CDR3 is TGTGCCAGCTGTGAGCGGTTCTCTAGCACAGATACGCAGTATTTT. It specifies CASCERFSSTDTQYF.

Comments on this clonotype: A read error may produce the germline difference seen at one junction end. The J gene is TRBJ2-2, the V gene TRBV10-1, with D tentatively TRBD2 (6 bases). CDR1 is WNHNN, CDR2 SYGVQD, per germline (reference sequence). The CDR3 loop spans 14 amino acids. The CDR3 sequence: CASSGGVNTGGLFF. CDR3 nucleotide sequence: TGCGCCAGTAGTGGGGGAGTGAACACCGGGGGGCTGTTTTTT.

This clonotype has only a few counts. The CDR3 does not close with the conserved phenylalanine or tryptophan, likely indicating a read error. The genes are TRBV11-3 and TRBJ2-3, with unresolved D. V was shortened by 1 base and J by 6 bases, with 11 bases between the two germline ends. Germline-derived CDR1 and CDR2 are SGHNT and YENEEA. The CDR3 has 14 amino acids. The CDR3 coding sequence is TGTGCCAGCAGCTTAGGCAGAACATCGGATACGCAGTATCTT. Translated, it gives CASSLGRTSDTQYL.

Note on this clonotype: A read error may produce the germline difference seen at one junction end. This chain links TRBV5-1 with TRBJ1-2; tentatively, D is TRBD1 (6 bases). Germline loops: CDR1 SGHRS, CDR2 YFSETQ. This CDR3 region has 15 residues. The CDR3 loop reads CASSADSGNYYGYAF. CDR3 DNA sequence: TGCGCCAGCAGCGCGGACAGCGGTAATTACTATGGCTACGCCTTC.